What follows are 15 T cell receptor beta chains derived from one specimen sequenced in a study of T cell repertoires in cytomegalovirus infection. TCRdb used MiXCR to reprocess the reads, holding one entry per CDR3 protein. The sample comprises 68,000 or so distinct CDR3 sequences, approximately 22% of which are singletons, and under 85% rests with the top ten. Antigens for these TCRs are unknown. The specimen was PBMCs, sequenced either directly or after in vitro stimulation (not recorded which). All receptors derive from a human donor in good health (CMV status not recorded). Some clones in this sample may be carry-over from other donors' samples.

This clonotype was counted ten times or more. The rearrangement joins TRBV7-6 to TRBJ2-3; 12 bases map to TRBD2. Germline CDR1 reads SGHVS; CDR2 reads FNYEAQ. The CDR3 is made up of 17 amino acids. The junction had 5 bases not matched to a gene; V was cut back by 4 bases and J by 0 bases. The CDR3 bases are TGTGCCAGCAGCTCCGGACTAGCGGGGTCTAGCACAGATACGCAGTATTTT. Its protein product is CASSSGLAGSSTDTQYF.

This clonotype was recorded a few times. The chain is built from TRBV24-1 and TRBJ2-2, with 9 bases aligning to TRBD1. Trimming took 5 bases from V and 0 from J; bases not matched to a gene: 6. This CDR3 contains 17 residues. The germline V gene has CDR1 KGHDR and CDR2 SFDVKD. DNA of the CDR3: TGTGCCACCAGTGCCTTCGACAGGGGGGCGAACACCGGGGAGCTGTTTTTT. Protein product: CATSAFDRGANTGELFF.

This clonotype was recorded many times. This sequence joins TRBV7-6 and TRBJ2-7; unclear D gene. Germline lookup yields CDR1 SGHVS and CDR2 FNYEAQ. The CDR3 spans 11 residues. The V end lost 5 bases, the J end lost 3 bases, and 5 bases lay between the germline ends. The CDR3 nucleotides are TGTGCCAGCAGCCCCGGCTACGAGCAGTACTTC. Translated: CASSPGYEQYF.

This clonotype was seen more than once but under ten times. The CDR3, as DNA: TGTGCCAGCAGCTTAGGGCAGAGCAGCAATCAGCCCCAGCATTTT. Its protein is CASSLGQSSNQPQHF. The chain has TRBV7-8 and TRBJ1-5, with D uncertain. Looked up from germline, CDR1 is SGHVS and CDR2 is FQNEAQ. V shed 1 base and J shed 1 base, with 8 bases lying between them. The CDR3 sequence is 15 residues long.

At least ten counts were recorded for this clonotype. The chain links TRBV27 to TRBJ2-7, with 9 positions matching TRBD1. The germline CDR1 and CDR2 sequences are MNHEY and SMNVEV (reference sequence). V lost 4 bases, J lost 2 bases, and 3 bases stayed unmatched. This CDR3 spans 14 amino acids. CDR3 DNA: TGTGCCAGCAGTTCGGACAGGGGCGCCTACGAGCAGTACTTC. Protein: CASSSDRGAYEQYF.

The rearrangement uses TRBV12-3 or TRBV12-4 and TRBJ2-3; TRBD2 aligns across 8 bases. The CDR3 length is 15 residues. Germline trimming cut 3 bases from V and 4 bases from J; bases unmatched to any gene: 6. The CDR3 here is CASSFSGRVPDTQYF. In DNA, the CDR3 is TGTGCCAGCAGTTTCAGCGGGAGAGTCCCAGATACGCAGTATTTT.

This clonotype was seen only a few times. V and J are TRBV30 and TRBJ2-5; D remains unclear. The CDR3 has 15 amino acids. Germline values: CDR1 GTSNPN, CDR2 SVGIG (reference sequence). The ends were cut back, 0 bases at V and 1 base at J, with 12 bases in the middle. The CDR3 protein is CAWSVRRRVQETQYF. The CDR3 nucleotides are TGTGCCTGGAGTGTAAGAAGGAGAGTCCAAGAGACCCAGTACTTC.

The rearrangement uses TRBV27 and TRBJ1-5, with a tentative D call TRBD1 (5 bases). Deletions cut 3 bases from V and 4 bases from J, with 10 bases between. The CDR3 extends over 14 amino acids. The germline gives CDR1 MNHEY, CDR2 SMNVEV (reference sequence). The CDR3 DNA sequence: TGTGCCAGCAGTTTCGGCAGGGTTAATCAGCCCCAGCATTTT. Amino acids: CASSFGRVNQPQHF.

The V gene is TRBV4-1, the J gene TRBJ2-1, with 11 positions matching TRBD2. In germline, CDR1 is MGHRA, CDR2 YSYEKL. CDR3 length: 16 amino acids. The V gene end was trimmed by 3 bases and the J gene end by 2 bases; junction bases not matched to a gene: 3. The CDR3, as DNA: TGCGCCAGCAGCCATGCGACTAGCGGGGCCTACAATGAGCAGTTCTTC. Translated: CASSHATSGAYNEQFF.

This clonotype was detected only a few times. This sequence joins TRBV9 and TRBJ2-1, with 8 nucleotides matching TRBD1. The germline CDR1 and CDR2 sequences are SGDLS and YYNGEE. V lost 3 bases to trimming and J lost 6 bases; unmatched junction nucleotides: 20. The CDR3 is made up of 19 amino acids. This CDR3 reads CASSAPRGDRGNRGNEQFF. CDR3 bases: TGTGCCAGCAGCGCCCCGAGGGGAGACAGGGGAAATCGGGGCAATGAGCAGTTCTTC.

This chain links TRBV18 with TRBJ2-5, with D possibly matching TRBD2 (5 bases). The germline V gene encodes CDR1 KGHSH and CDR2 LQKENI. V shed 6 bases and J shed 2 bases, with 13 bases lying between them. The CDR3 loop spans 14 amino acids. The chain's CDR3 is CASSLYRDQETQYF. CDR3 sequence (DNA): TGTGCCAGCTCCCTGTACCGGGATCAAGAGACCCAGTACTTC.

A few counts support this clonotype. The chain carries TRBV5-5 and TRBJ1-4; D is unresolved. The V end lost 0 bases, the J end lost 3 bases, and 9 bases lay between the germline ends. The CDR3 is 15 residues long. The V gene's germline CDR1 is SGHKS and CDR2 YYEKEE (reference sequence). This CDR3 is CASSLGFGANEKLFF. Here the CDR3 DNA reads TGTGCCAGCAGCTTGGGGTTTGGCGCTAATGAAAAACTGTTTTTT.

V is TRBV4-1 and J is TRBJ1-3, with D uncertain. Germline V gene sequence: CDR1 MGHRA, CDR2 YSYEKL. The CDR3 is 16 residues long. Trimming took off 0 bases at V and 0 bases at J, with 9 bases between the two ends. The CDR3 here is CASSQDPAGSGNTIYF. The CDR3 coding sequence is TGCGCCAGCAGCCAAGATCCGGCGGGCTCTGGAAACACCATATATTTT.

The chain is built from TRBV28 and TRBJ2-1; maybe TRBD2 (5 bases). The CDR3 totals 17 residues. The ends were cut back, 5 bases at V and 4 bases at J, with 21 bases in the middle. The germline gives CDR1 MDHEN, CDR2 SYDVKM. The CDR3 is CASSPSPLRTGYNEQFF. As DNA, the CDR3 is TGTGCCAGCAGTCCTTCACCCCTAAGGACTGGTTACAATGAGCAGTTCTTC.

The V gene is TRBV11-2, the J gene TRBJ2-1; 11 bases map to TRBD2. This CDR3 is built from 16 residues. V lost 4 bases and J lost 3; bases outside the gene matches: 5. Germline lookup yields CDR1 SGHAT and CDR2 FQNNGV. The CDR3 nucleotides are TGTGCCAGCAGCTACAGGGGACTAGCGGACTACAATGAGCAGTTCTTC. Translating it yields CASSYRGLADYNEQFF.